This TCR beta chain is from a study of blood T cell repertoires in COVID-19. Participant-reported clinical history was the basis for cohort assignment. Repertoires were generated with immunoSEQ multiplex PCR, while TCRdb's copy carries only in-frame clones and drops some. The profile shows roughly 370,000 clones, about 87% of them singletons. Trimming removed 8 bases at V and 3 bases at J, with 14 bases between. This CDR3 region has 14 residues. The germline V gene has CDR1 SNHLY and CDR2 FYNNEI. The sample consisted of PBMCs or T cells enriched from blood (not recorded which). This TCR derives from a woman aged 50 to 60 who had recovered from COVID-19. The chain uses TRBV2 and TRBJ1-3, with D uncertain. Written as DNA, the CDR3 is TGTGCCAGCGGTGGCGGGCCTGTTGGAAACACCATATATTTT. Translated, it gives CASGGGPVGNTIYF.